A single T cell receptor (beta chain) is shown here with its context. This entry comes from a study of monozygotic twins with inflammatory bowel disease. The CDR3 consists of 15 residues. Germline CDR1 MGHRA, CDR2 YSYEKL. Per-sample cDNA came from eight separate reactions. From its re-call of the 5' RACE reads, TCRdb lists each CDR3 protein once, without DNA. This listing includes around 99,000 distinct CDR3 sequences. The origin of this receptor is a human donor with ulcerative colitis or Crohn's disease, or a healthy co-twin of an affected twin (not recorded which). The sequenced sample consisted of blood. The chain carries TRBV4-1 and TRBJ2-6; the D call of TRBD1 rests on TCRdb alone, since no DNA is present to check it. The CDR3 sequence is CASSRLGPVANVLTF.